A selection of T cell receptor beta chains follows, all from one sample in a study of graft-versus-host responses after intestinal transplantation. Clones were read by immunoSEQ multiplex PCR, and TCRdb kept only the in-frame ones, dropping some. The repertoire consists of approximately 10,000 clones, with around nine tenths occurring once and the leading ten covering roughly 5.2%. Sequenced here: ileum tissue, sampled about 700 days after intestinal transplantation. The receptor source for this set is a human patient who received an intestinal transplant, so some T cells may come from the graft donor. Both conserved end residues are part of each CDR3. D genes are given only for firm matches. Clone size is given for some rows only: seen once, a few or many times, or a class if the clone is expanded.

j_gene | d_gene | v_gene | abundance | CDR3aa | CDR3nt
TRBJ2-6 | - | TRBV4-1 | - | CASSPGHSGANVLTF | TGCGCCAGCAGCCCTGGACACTCTGGGGCCAACGTCCTGACTTTC
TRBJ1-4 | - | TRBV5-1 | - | CASRPLRATNEKLFF | TGCGCCAGCAGACCCCTCAGGGCAACTAATGAAAAACTGTTTTTT
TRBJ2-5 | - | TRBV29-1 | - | CSVTTGGDRKTQYF | TGCAGCGTCACAACCGGGGGAGACCGGAAGACCCAGTACTTC
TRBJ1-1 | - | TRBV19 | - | CASPPGQGYMNTEAFF | TGTGCCAGCCCCCCGGGGCAGGGCTACATGAACACTGAAGCTTTCTTT
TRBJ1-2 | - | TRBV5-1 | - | CASSQRGGGGGYTF | TGCGCCAGCAGCCAGCGCGGGGGCGGGGGGGGCTACACCTTC
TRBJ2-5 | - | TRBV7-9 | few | CASSLGALETQYF | TGTGCCAGCAGCTTAGGTGCCCTAGAGACCCAGTACTTC
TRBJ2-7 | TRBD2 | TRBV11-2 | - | CASSFGTSSIYEQYF | TGTGCCAGCAGCTTTGGGACTAGCTCCATTTACGAGCAGTACTTC
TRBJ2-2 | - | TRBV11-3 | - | CASSATNTGELFF | TGTGCCAGCAGCGCTACCAACACCGGGGAGCTGTTTTTT
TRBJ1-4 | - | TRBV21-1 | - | CASRYREGNEKLFF | TGTGCCAGCAGGTACAGGGAGGGTAATGAAAAACTGTTTTTT
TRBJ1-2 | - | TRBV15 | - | CATSRDRGTDYGYTF | TGTGCCACCAGCAGAGATCGGGGGACCGATTATGGCTACACCTTC
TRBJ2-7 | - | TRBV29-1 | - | CSVAHTPRSYEQYF | TGCAGCGTTGCACACACTCCCCGCTCCTACGAGCAGTACTTC
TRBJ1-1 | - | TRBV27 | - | CASSLIGQEAFF | TGTGCCAGCAGTTTAATAGGACAGGAAGCTTTCTTT
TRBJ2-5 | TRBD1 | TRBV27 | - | CASSDRGGETQYF | TGTGCCAGCAGTGACAGGGGAGGAGAGACCCAGTACTTC
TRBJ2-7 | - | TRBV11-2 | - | CASSLDHRVQYF | TGTGCCAGCAGCTTAGACCACAGGGTTCAGTACTTC
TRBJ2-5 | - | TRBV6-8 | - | CARLRGGRETQYF | TGTGCCCGATTAAGGGGGGGTCGGGAGACCCAGTACTTC
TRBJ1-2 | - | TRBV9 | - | CASSVGGEMDYGYTF | TGTGCCAGCAGCGTAGGGGGGGAGATGGACTATGGCTACACCTTC
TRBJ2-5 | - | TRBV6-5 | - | CASRETGTSFKTQYF | TGTGCCAGCAGGGAAACCGGGACTTCCTTCAAGACCCAGTACTTC
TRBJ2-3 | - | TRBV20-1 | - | CSASKADTQYF | TGCAGTGCTAGTAAGGCCGATACGCAGTATTTT
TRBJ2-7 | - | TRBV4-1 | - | CASSPLPGSPYEQYF | TGCGCCAGCAGCCCCCTTCCAGGGTCGCCCTACGAGCAGTACTTC
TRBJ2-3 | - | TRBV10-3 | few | CAISDGYLSTDTQYF | TGTGCCATCAGTGATGGGTATCTGAGCACAGATACGCAGTATTTT
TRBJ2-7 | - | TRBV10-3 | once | CAISTTSYEQYF | TGTGCCATCAGTACGACTAGTTACGAGCAGTACTTC
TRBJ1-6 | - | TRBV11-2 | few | CASSSRRTRGSPLHF | TGTGCCAGCAGCTCACGCCGGACCCGGGGTTCACCCCTCCACTTT
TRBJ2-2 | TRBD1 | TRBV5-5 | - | CASSKGAGLAGELFF | TGTGCCAGCAGCAAGGGGGCAGGGCTGGCCGGGGAGCTGTTTTTT
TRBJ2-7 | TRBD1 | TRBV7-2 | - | CASSLDRYLEQYF | TGTGCCAGCAGCTTGGACAGGTACCTCGAGCAGTACTTC
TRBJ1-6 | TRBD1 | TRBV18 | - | CASSPSSDRDYSPLHF | TGTGCCAGCTCACCGTCCTCGGACAGGGACTATTCACCCCTCCACTTT
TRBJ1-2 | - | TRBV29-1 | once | CSVVKQQPYGYTF | TGCAGCGTTGTGAAACAGCAGCCTTATGGCTACACCTTC
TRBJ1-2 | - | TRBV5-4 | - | CASSLGVEFLYGYTF | TGTGCCAGCAGCTTGGGAGTTGAGTTCCTCTATGGCTACACCTTC
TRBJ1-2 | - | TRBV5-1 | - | CASSYGTIYGYTF | TGCGCCAGCAGCTACGGGACAATCTATGGCTACACCTTC
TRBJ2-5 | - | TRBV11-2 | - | CASSLGGILQETQYF | TGTGCCAGCAGCTTAGGCGGGATCCTCCAAGAGACCCAGTACTTC
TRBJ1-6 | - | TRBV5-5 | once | CASSLGPNNLHF | TGTGCCAGCAGCTTGGGGCCAAACAACCTCCACTTT
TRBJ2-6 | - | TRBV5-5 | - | CASIPSQLYSGANVLTF | TGTGCCAGCATCCCCTCGCAACTATACTCTGGGGCCAACGTCCTGACTTTC
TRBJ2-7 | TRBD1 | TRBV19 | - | CASSIPTGYEQYF | TGTGCCAGTAGTATCCCGACAGGGTACGAGCAGTACTTC